A selection of T cell receptor beta chains follows, all from one sample in a study of blood T cells in healthy people across ages. TCRdb re-derived calls from the 5' RACE reads in MiXCR, one entry per CDR3 protein. The sample lists hundreds of thousands of distinct CDR3 sequences, 20% to 30% occurring once. This same sample was also taken into another study, of T cells of mothers and their children.

The specimen was blood. Every receptor here comes from a boy between 5 and 17 years old in good health. Each CDR3 is given with its conserved first and last residue. D genes are given only for firm matches.

d_call j_call v_call cdr3_aa
TRBD1 TRBJ1-1 TRBV29-1 CSVDTGDPEAFF
TRBD1 TRBJ2-5 TRBV11-3 CASSLEGQGEETQYF
TRBD2 TRBJ2-1 TRBV6-6 CASSYRSSGNNEQFF
NA TRBJ2-5 TRBV6-6 CAGSLQETQYF
TRBD2 TRBJ2-3 TRBV28 CASSLMPTSAEGAQYF
NA TRBJ2-5 TRBV20-1 CSAVNTVTETQYF
NA TRBJ1-2 TRBV7-9 CASSLDSAAGYTF
NA TRBJ1-4 TRBV24-1 CATSDSRGEKLFF
NA TRBJ2-7 TRBV5-1 CASTGATYEQYF
TRBD1 TRBJ2-7 TRBV9 CASSAGQSIYEQYF
NA TRBJ1-1 TRBV12-3/TRBV12-4 CASSPLDRRNTEAFF
NA TRBJ2-1 TRBV20-1 CSATKGGLGGINEQFF
NA TRBJ2-7 TRBV7-9 CASSLVGEGQYF
TRBD1 NA TRBV12-3/TRBV12-4 CASATGQAYNEQFF
NA TRBJ1-1 TRBV29-1 CSVVGVEAFF
NA TRBJ2-2 TRBV6-1 CASSVGPLGAGELFF
TRBD2 TRBJ2-1 TRBV29-1 CSAYGTSGGEYNEQFF
NA TRBJ2-5 TRBV20-1 CSARRGETQYF
NA TRBJ2-3 TRBV4-2 CASSQEAGAGTDMQYF
TRBD2 NA TRBV10-1 CASSDGTSGHEQFF
TRBD2 TRBJ2-5 TRBV28 CASSLWAGGPKTQYF
NA TRBJ1-5 TRBV5-1 CASRGGLQPQHF
NA TRBJ1-3 TRBV4-3 CASSQSSAGYGNTIYF
NA TRBJ2-5 TRBV15 CATSRDRAGYETQYF
NA TRBJ2-7 TRBV5-6 CASSPGFSYEQYF
TRBD1 TRBJ2-3 TRBV7-8 CASSLEGTGLTDTQYF
TRBD1 TRBJ1-2 TRBV12-3/TRBV12-4 CASSFPGTGSGYTF
NA TRBJ1-2 TRBV6-5 CASSYTRQAPYGYTF
TRBD1 TRBJ2-7 TRBV5-1 CASRESDRAGAYEQYF
NA TRBJ2-5 TRBV5-4 CASSLPGAGQETQYF
TRBD2 TRBJ2-1 TRBV24-1 CATSDFATSGGRSYNEQFF
NA TRBJ1-1 TRBV9 CASSVGGLGPNTEAFF
NA NA TRBV5-6 CASRSASVDYEQFF
NA TRBJ1-2 TRBV27 CASSYGANYGYTF
NA TRBJ1-1 TRBV15 CATSIENRGPAAEAFF
TRBD2 NA TRBV11-1 CASSRGREGINEQFF
NA NA TRBV5-1 CATSTEWGRAYEQYF
NA TRBJ2-3 TRBV14 CASSPQAFGTQYF
NA TRBJ1-5 TRBV28 CASSLGQAYSNQPQHF
NA TRBJ1-4 TRBV4-3 CASSPDPLGEKLFF
NA TRBJ2-7 TRBV4-1 CASSQSSGGTAYEQYF
NA TRBJ2-1 TRBV2 CASRQGFNEQFF
TRBD1 TRBJ1-1 TRBV20-1 CSAVRDRGAEAFF
TRBD1 TRBJ1-6 TRBV12-3/TRBV12-4 CASSFRLQGTDSPLHF
TRBD1 TRBJ2-5 TRBV6-5 CASSYRTGVETQYF
NA TRBJ1-3 TRBV6-6 CASSSQGRGSGNTIYF
NA TRBJ2-7 TRBV29-1 CSVRYDGYYEQYF
TRBD1 TRBJ2-1 TRBV10-3 CAISPSDRAYNEQLF